The 24 T cell receptor beta chains below all came from one sample that was sequenced in a study of T cells after posttransplantation cyclophosphamide. Profiled with immunoSEQ multiplex PCR; TCRdb holds only in-frame clones, not every one. Of roughly 24,000 clones in the sample, about 90% were seen once. Controls had myeloablative marrow grafts with methotrexate and calcineurin inhibitor, sampled at 1 year. Here the sequenced sample was PBMCs, taken after an allogeneic stem cell transplant with a calcineurin inhibitor and methotrexate. The receptors stem from a female patient aged 50-60 years who received an allogeneic stem cell transplant from an unrelated donor, was CMV-positive, and had chronic GVHD only. Some T cells may have originated in the graft donor.

The chain uses TRBV27 and TRBJ2-1; 7 nucleotides match TRBD2. With V trimmed by 7 bases and J by 10 bases, 7 bases remained unmatched. The germline CDR1 and CDR2 sequences are MNHEY and SMNVEV (reference sequence). CDR3 length: 12 residues. The CDR3 spells CASTNRGLEQFF. CDR3 in DNA: TGTGCCAGCACCAATAGGGGACTAGAGCAGTTCTTC.

A single count supports this clone. CDR3 nucleotide sequence: TGTGCCAGCAGTGATGGCAGACACACAGATACGCAGTATTTT. It codes for CASSDGRHTDTQYF. The chain couples TRBV6-4 to TRBJ2-3; D remains ambiguous. This CDR3 region has 14 residues. Germline V lookup: CDR1 MRHNA, CDR2 SNTAGT. Trimming pared 3 bases from V and 2 bases from J, leaving 9 bases between.

The genes are TRBV19 and TRBJ2-1; 9 bases are a match to TRBD2. The germline gives CDR1 LNHDA, CDR2 SQIVND (reference sequence). Trimming at V came to 7 bases and at J to 4 bases, leaving 5 bases not matched to a gene. This CDR3 has 14 residues. The DNA for the CDR3 is TGTGCCAGTACCAGGACTAGCGATTACAATGAGCAGTTCTTC. Translated: CASTRTSDYNEQFF.

The rearrangement joins TRBV10-3 to TRBJ2-2; D unclear. The CDR3 consists of 17 residues. Trimming left V 0 bases short and J 4 bases short, with 15 bases between. Germline-derived CDR1 and CDR2 are ENHRY and SYGVKD. In DNA, the CDR3 is TGTGCCATCAGTGAGTCGGCAGTAGGAGATAGCACCGGGGAGCTGTTTTTT. It encodes CAISESAVGDSTGELFF.

The chain couples TRBV5-5 to TRBJ2-1; 9 bases agree with TRBD2. The junction had 5 bases not matched to a gene; V was cut back by 0 bases and J by 4 bases. The germline CDR1 and CDR2 sequences are SGHKS and YYEKEE (reference sequence). The CDR3 is 16 amino acids. In DNA, the CDR3 is TGTGCCAGCAGCTTGGCGGTAGCGGGAGAGTACAATGAGCAGTTCTTC. Amino acid sequence: CASSLAVAGEYNEQFF. The entire variable domain, with the rest obtained from reference TRBV5-5 and TRBJ2-1, is as follows: DAGVTQSPTHLIKTRGQQVTLRCSPISGHKSVSWYQQVLGQGPQFIFQYYEKEERGRGNFPDRFSARQFPNYSSELNVNALLLGDSALYLCASSLAVAGEYNEQFFGPGTRLTVL.

The J gene is TRBJ1-5, the V gene TRBV12-5; D uncertain. Germline V gene lookup returns CDR1 LGHNT and CDR2 FRNRAP. V was cut by 6 bases and J by 4 bases, with 7 bases left in between. The CDR3 totals 12 residues. CDR3 DNA sequence: TGTGCTAGTGGGGTCACAAATCAGCCCCAGCATTTT. Translating it yields CASGVTNQPQHF.

The V call is TRBV15, the J call TRBJ1-2; D may be TRBD1 (6 bases). Between the trimmed V and J ends, which lost 2 bases and 5 bases, there was a span of 9 bases. CDR3 length: 13 amino acids. The germline CDR1 and CDR2 sequences are LNHNV and YYDKDF (reference sequence). The CDR3 sequence is CATSRQGIYGYTF. The CDR3 coding sequence is TGTGCCACCAGCAGACAGGGGATTTATGGCTACACCTTC. Together with reference TRBV15 and TRBJ1-2, the CDR3 gives the full variable domain: DAMVIQNPRYQVTQFGKPVTLSCSQTLNHNVMYWYQQKSSQAPKLLFHYYDKDFNNEADTPDNFQSRRPNTSFCFLDIRSPGLGDTAMYLCATSRQGIYGYTFGSGTRLTVV.

The chain carries TRBV6-5 and TRBJ2-7, with 7 bases fitting TRBD2. Germline-derived CDR1 and CDR2 are MNHEY and SVGAGI. This CDR3 has 14 residues. The V gene end was trimmed by 6 bases and the J gene end by 4 bases; junction bases not matched to a gene: 9. The CDR3 nucleotides are TGTGCCAGCAGCCTACTGGGGGGAGGGTACGAGCAGTACTTC. It translates to CASSLLGGGYEQYF.

The chain is built from TRBV7-3 and TRBJ2-2, with 8 bases lining up with TRBD2. Trimming removed 1 base from V and 7 bases from J; junction bases left unmatched: 8. The CDR3 is made up of 16 amino acids. Germline CDR1 reads SGHTA; CDR2 reads FQGTGA. For the CDR3, the DNA is TGTGCCAGCAGCTTAATCTCCGGGAGGGTTGACGGGGAGCTGTTTTTT. Translation: CASSLISGRVDGELFF.

The genes are TRBV7-6 and TRBJ2-1; TRBD2 might be the D (5 bases). CDR3 length: 15 amino acids. Germline V lookup: CDR1 SGHVS, CDR2 FNYEAQ. Trimming removed 3 bases from V and 2 bases from J, with 11 bases in between. This CDR3 reads CASSFSGRTYNEQFF. DNA for the CDR3: TGTGCCAGCAGCTTTTCGGGAAGAACCTACAATGAGCAGTTCTTC.

The chain uses TRBV2 and TRBJ2-5, with D possibly TRBD1 on 5 matching bases. Trimming left V 7 bases short and J 1 base short, with 10 bases between. The germline V gene encodes CDR1 SNHLY and CDR2 FYNNEI. The CDR3 is made up of 13 amino acids. The CDR3 region has the DNA TGTGCCAGCACAGGGTCCCGCCAAGAGACCCAGTACTTC. Translation: CASTGSRQETQYF.

This chain uses TRBV4-3 with TRBJ1-5; 8 bases align to TRBD1. Germline V gives CDR1 LGHNA, CDR2 YSLEER. The junction had 3 bases not matched to a gene; V was cut back by 0 bases and J by 5 bases. CDR3 length: 15 residues. CDR3 loop: CASSQDRQGHQPQHF. For the CDR3, the DNA is TGCGCCAGCAGCCAAGACCGACAGGGGCATCAGCCCCAGCATTTT.

The V and J genes are TRBV5-1 and TRBJ1-4; 9 positions match TRBD1. The CDR3 extends over 16 amino acids. V shed 4 bases, J shed 5 bases, and the junction held 9 bases outside the gene matches. The germline V gene encodes CDR1 SGHRS and CDR2 YFSETQ. CDR3 residues: CASSPRGQGPNEKLFF. The CDR3 coding sequence is TGCGCCAGCAGCCCGAGGGGACAGGGCCCAAATGAAAAACTGTTTTTT. The entire variable domain, with the rest obtained from reference TRBV5-1 and TRBJ1-4, is as follows: KAGVTQTPRYLIKTRGQQVTLSCSPISGHRSVSWYQQTPGQGLQFLFEYFSETQRNKGNFPGRFSGRQFSNSRSEMNVSTLELGDSALYLCASSPRGQGPNEKLFFGSGTQLSVL.

This sequence joins TRBV9 and TRBJ1-3; a weak D match, TRBD1 (5 bases). V lost 1 base to trimming and J lost 0 bases, with 11 bases between them. The CDR3 consists of 16 residues. The germline V gene has CDR1 SGDLS and CDR2 YYNGEE. The CDR3: CASSVTTQVSGNTIYF. The CDR3 DNA reads as TGTGCCAGCAGCGTAACCACACAGGTCTCTGGAAACACCATATATTTT.

J is TRBJ2-3 and V is TRBV5-4; 13 nucleotides align to TRBD2. The CDR3 runs 18 residues. CDR1 is SGHNT, CDR2 YYREEE, per germline (reference sequence). The J segment lost 8 bases and the V segment lost 2 bases, leaving 14 bases of the junction unmatched. This CDR3 is CASSFGTSGTQAFGTQYF. Written as DNA, the CDR3 is TGTGCCAGCAGCTTTGGGACTAGCGGGACCCAAGCATTCGGTACGCAGTATTTT.

A word on this clone: Other DNA sequences from this sample encode an identical CDR3 as well. DNA for the CDR3: TGTGCCAGCAGCCGTAGCGGTTCTTCCTACGAGCAGTACTTC. It codes for CASSRSGSSYEQYF. This chain links TRBV7-6 with TRBJ2-7, with D possibly matching TRBD2 (6 bases). The CDR3 is 14 residues long. The germline V gene has CDR1 SGHVS and CDR2 FNYEAQ. The V end lost 5 bases, the J end lost 1 base, and 12 bases lay between the germline ends. Full variable domain (remainder filled in from reference TRBV7-6 and TRBJ2-7): GAGVSQSPRYKVTKRGQDVALRCDPISGHVSLYWYRQALGQGPEFLTYFNYEAQQDKSGLPNDRFSAERPEGSISTLTIQRTEQRDSAMYRCASSRSGSSYEQYFGPGTRLTVT.

This chain links TRBV27 with TRBJ2-7; D is perhaps TRBD1 (5 bases). There are 15 residues in the CDR3. Germline V CDR1 and CDR2: MNHEY, SMNVEV (reference sequence). Trimming took off 4 bases at V and 4 bases at J, with 17 bases between the two ends. CDR3 amino acids: CASSSPPRQPYEQYF. The CDR3 DNA sequence: TGTGCCAGCAGTTCCCCACCCAGACAGCCGTACGAGCAGTACTTC.

V gene TRBV29-1 combines with J gene TRBJ2-3; D is unclear. V shed 5 bases and J shed 4 bases, with 10 bases lying between them. Germline V gene lookup returns CDR1 SQVTM and CDR2 ANQGSEA. The CDR3 consists of 12 residues. The DNA for the CDR3 is TGCAGCGTTCTAGACGGCCCAGATACGCAGTATTTT. Protein: CSVLDGPDTQYF.

This chain joins TRBV7-2 and TRBJ1-1; possible D gene TRBD1, 6 bases. Germline values: CDR1 SGHTA, CDR2 FQGNSA. The CDR3 sequence is 14 residues long. Trimming stripped 5 bases from V and 10 bases from J, with 20 bases between. The CDR3 loop is CASSPRGGLILAFF. CDR3 sequence (DNA): TGTGCCAGCAGCCCCCGGGGGGGGCTCATTCTAGCTTTCTTT.

The J gene is TRBJ2-1, the V gene TRBV12-5, with TRBD1 as a possible D gene (6 bases). The CDR3 covers 15 residues. V was cut by 6 bases and J by 0 bases, with 12 bases left in between. Germline V lookup: CDR1 LGHNT, CDR2 FRNRAP. CDR3 coding DNA: TGTGCTAGTGGGCAGGGGTTCAGCTCCTACAATGAGCAGTTCTTC. This translates into CASGQGFSSYNEQFF.

The V call is TRBV30, the J call TRBJ2-3; D possibly corresponds to TRBD2 (5 bases). V dropped 4 bases and J dropped 5 bases, with 16 bases sitting between them. CDR3 size: 14 residues. Per the germline V gene, CDR1 is GTSNPN and CDR2 is SVGIG (reference sequence). The CDR3 here is CAWNPGTVRDTQYF. The CDR3, as DNA: TGTGCCTGGAACCCGGGAACTGTAAGAGATACGCAGTATTTT.

The chain employs TRBV7-8 and TRBJ2-7; 11 nucleotides match TRBD2. J was trimmed by 4 bases and V by 5 bases; bases with no gene match: 7. The CDR3 spans 15 residues. Germline-derived CDR1 and CDR2 are SGHVS and FQNEAQ. CDR3 protein: CASSKYSGRAYEQYF. The CDR3 bases are TGTGCCAGCAGCAAATATAGCGGGAGGGCTTACGAGCAGTACTTC.

This clone was detected only once. The chain uses TRBV5-1 and TRBJ2-1; 11 bases map to TRBD2. V was clipped by 1 base and J by 8 bases; unmatched bases: 5. CDR3 length: 15 residues. CDR1 and CDR2 from the germline V gene are SGHRS and YFSETQ. Here the CDR3 DNA reads TGCGCCAGCAGCTTGTTGACTAGCGGGAACCATGAGCAGTTCTTC. Protein product: CASSLLTSGNHEQFF.

This clone came up once. The V call is TRBV7-2, the J call TRBJ2-3, with D perhaps TRBD2 (5 bases). CDR1 SGHTA and CDR2 FQGNSA come from the germline V gene. This CDR3 comprises 14 residues. The germline V and J ends were trimmed by 0 bases and 6 bases, with 10 bases remaining between them. The CDR3 DNA is TGTGCCAGCAGCTTAGCCGGGATATCGGATACGCAGTATTTT. Its translation: CASSLAGISDTQYF.